This T cell receptor beta chain emerged from a study of PD-1 blockade in classical Hodgkin lymphoma. Turning to the study itself: Patients were infused with nivolumab 3 mg/kg every 2 weeks.

Study-wide findings and caveats: By C4D1 there was a significant rise in CD4+ TCR diversity but not in CD8+ TCR diversity.

The CDR3 spans 14 residues. CDR1 is ENHRY and CDR2 is SYGVKD in the germline V gene. This table comes from immunoSEQ multiplex PCR, and its TCRdb copy is limited to in-frame clones, with some not included. Of under 9,000 clones detected, approximately 90% appear once; the ten largest clones hold less than 40%. Regarding time point: cycle 4 day 1 (C4D1), after 5 to 7 weeks of nivolumab. Each patient's relapse followed autologous stem cell transplantation, and brentuximab vedotin exposure varied. A remark on this clone: What it recognizes is unknown. The junction does not match germline at one end; this may be a read error.

The V gene is TRBV10-3, the J gene TRBJ2-3; no clear D. The sample consisted of peripheral blood mononuclear cells (PBMCs), taken before the fourth cycle of nivolumab. The TCR comes from a human donor with classical Hodgkin lymphoma. The CDR3 sequence is CASSYSLNRDTQYF. CDR3 in DNA: TGTGCCAGCAGTTACTCATTAAACAGAGATACGCAGTATTTT.